These 27 T cell receptor beta chains were sequenced from one sample in a study of T cell responses to AZD1222 COVID-19 vaccine. Only in-frame clones appear in the TCRdb table, and some are missing; sequencing was by immunoSEQ multiplex PCR. The table lists 100,000 to 150,000 clones, about 94% of them singletons. This material consisted of peripheral blood, taken on day 0 of AZD1222 vaccination. These receptors all stem from an adult in good health.

This clone was counted a few times. The chain recombines TRBV15 with TRBJ1-2; the D is unclear. Germline-derived CDR1 and CDR2 are LNHNV and YYDKDF (reference sequence). V gave up 0 bases and J gave up 5 bases, with 7 bases separating them. This CDR3 spans 13 amino acids. The chain's CDR3 is CATSRDRQYGYTF. CDR3 nucleotides: TGTGCCACCAGCAGAGACAGGCAGTATGGCTACACCTTC.

The chain carries TRBV11-1 and TRBJ1-1; no definite D call. Germline CDR1 SGHAT, CDR2 FQDESV (reference sequence). V dropped 3 bases and J dropped 0 bases, with 8 bases sitting between them. The CDR3 runs to 14 residues. CDR3 bases: TGTGCCAGCAGCTTCATGGTAATGAACACTGAAGCTTTCTTT. As protein: CASSFMVMNTEAFF.

The chain has TRBV7-3 and TRBJ2-3; TRBD2 is a possible D gene (5 bases). The CDR3 spans 14 residues. CDR1 and CDR2 (germline): SGHTA, FQGTGA. The CDR3 sequence is CATGRGPPPDTQYF. In nucleotides, the CDR3 is TGTGCTACTGGACGGGGTCCACCGCCAGATACGCAGTATTTT. Full variable domain (rest looked up from reference TRBV7-3 and TRBJ2-3): GAGVSQTPSNKVTEKGKYVELRCDPISGHTALYWYRQSLGQGPEFLIYFQGTGAADDSGLPNDRFFAVRPEGSVSTLKIQRTERGDSAVYLCATGRGPPPDTQYFGPGTRLTVL.

Only one count was recorded for this clone. The chain carries TRBV19 and TRBJ1-1; D ambiguous. The V and J ends lost 7 bases and 6 bases respectively, with 18 bases between them. CDR1 is LNHDA and CDR2 is SQIVND in the germline V gene (reference sequence). There are 14 residues in the CDR3. The CDR3 spells CASKDFGEAAEAFF. The CDR3 coding sequence is TGTGCCAGTAAAGATTTTGGGGAGGCCGCTGAAGCTTTCTTT.

The chain joins TRBV6-5 to TRBJ1-5; D gene ambiguous. Trimming removed 2 bases at V and 0 bases at J, with 5 bases between. The CDR3 has 14 residues. Germline V gene data show CDR1 as MNHEY and CDR2 as SVGAGI. The CDR3 coding sequence is TGTGCCAGCAGTTACGGCAGTAGCAATCAGCCCCAGCATTTT. It codes for CASSYGSSNQPQHF.

The V call is TRBV5-8, the J call TRBJ1-5; 7 positions match TRBD1. The CDR3 spans 17 residues. Germline V gene lookup returns CDR1 SGHTS and CDR2 YDEGEE. Germline trimming cut 4 bases from V and 3 bases from J; bases unmatched to any gene: 13. DNA of the CDR3: TGTGCCAGCAGCCGGGGGGGACAGCTTGGTGACAATCAGCCCCAGCATTTT. Protein sequence: CASSRGGQLGDNQPQHF. Drawing the rest from reference TRBV5-8 and TRBJ1-5, the complete variable domain is EAGVTQSPTHLIKTRGQQATLRCSPISGHTSVYWYQQALGLGLQFLLWYDEGEERNRGNFPPRFSGRQFPNYSSELNVNALELEDSALYLCASSRGGQLGDNQPQHFGDGTRLSIL.

This chain links TRBV7-8 with TRBJ1-3, with D hard to call. The germline gives CDR1 SGHVS, CDR2 FQNEAQ. Trimming took off 6 bases at V and 0 bases at J, with 12 bases between the two ends. The CDR3 sequence is 15 residues long. CDR3 residues: CASSSTGNSGNTIYF. CDR3 coding DNA: TGTGCCAGCAGTAGCACCGGAAACTCTGGAAACACCATATATTTT.

This sequence joins TRBV3-1 (or the pseudogene TRBV3-2) and TRBJ1-5, with TRBD1 as a possible D gene (5 bases). V lost 4 bases and J 7 bases, leaving 14 bases between the germline ends. This CDR3 has 14 amino acids. Germline V lookup: CDR1 LGHDT, CDR2 YNNKEL (reference sequence). CDR3 amino acids: CASSLLQGGQPQHF. For the CDR3, the DNA is TGTGCCAGCAGCCTCCTTCAGGGAGGGCAGCCCCAGCATTTT.

This chain uses TRBV30 with TRBJ1-1, with a weak D call TRBD1 (5 bases). V lost 0 bases to trimming and J lost 3 bases, with 14 bases between them. The germline V gene encodes CDR1 GTSNPN and CDR2 SVGIG (reference sequence). The CDR3 consists of 15 residues. The CDR3 loop is CAWSVGGFEDTEAFF. CDR3 DNA sequence: TGTGCCTGGAGTGTGGGGGGGTTTGAGGACACTGAAGCTTTCTTT. The variable domain in full, completed from reference TRBV30 and TRBJ1-1, reads SQTIHQWPATLVQPVGSPLSLECTVEGTSNPNLYWYRQAAGRGLQLLFYSVGIGQISSEVPQNLSASRPQDRQFILSSKKLLLSDSGFYLCAWSVGGFEDTEAFFGQGTRLTVV.

In its sample, this clone was seen once. This chain uses TRBV19 with TRBJ1-1, with a weak D call TRBD1 (6 bases). This CDR3 comprises 13 residues. Germline V CDR1 and CDR2: LNHDA, SQIVND (reference sequence). V lost 6 bases, J lost 7 bases, and 15 bases lay in between. The CDR3, as DNA: TGTGCCAGTAGGGAACAGGGTGTTGGTGAAGCTTTCTTT. The encoded protein is CASREQGVGEAFF. Filled out from reference TRBV19 and TRBJ1-1, the complete variable domain reads DGGITQSPKYLFRKEGQNVTLSCEQNLNHDAMYWYRQDPGQGLRLIYYSQIVNDFQKGDIAEGYSVSREKKESFPLTVTSAQKNPTAFYLCASREQGVGEAFFGQGTRLTVV.

The CDR3 sequence: CASSSGQINQPQHF. In DNA form, the CDR3 reads TGTGCCAGTAGTTCGGGGCAGATCAATCAGCCCCAGCATTTT. The chain uses TRBV19 and TRBJ1-5; perhaps TRBD1 as D (5 bases). This CDR3 is built from 14 residues. Trimming took 5 bases from V and 3 from J, leaving 11 bases between them. Per the germline V gene, CDR1 is LNHDA and CDR2 is SQIVND (reference sequence).

The gene calls are TRBV2 and TRBJ1-5; D unresolved. The CDR3 totals 15 residues. Germline values: CDR1 SNHLY, CDR2 FYNNEI. V lost 6 bases and J lost 0, with 12 bases in between. In nucleotides, the CDR3 is TGTGCCAGCAGGGACGGGAGTTATAGCAATCAGCCCCAGCATTTT. Translation: CASRDGSYSNQPQHF.

V gene TRBV5-1 combines with J gene TRBJ2-1; TRBD1 matches at 7 bases. With V trimmed by 0 bases and J by 4 bases, 4 bases remained unmatched. The CDR3 has 15 amino acids. The germline V gene has CDR1 SGHRS and CDR2 YFSETQ. This CDR3 reads CASSLVSTGYNEQFF. The DNA for the CDR3 is TGCGCCAGCAGCTTGGTCTCGACAGGGTACAATGAGCAGTTCTTC.

The chain recombines TRBV19 with TRBJ1-2; D is undetermined. The germline gives CDR1 LNHDA, CDR2 SQIVND (reference sequence). CDR3 length: 17 residues. Trimming shortened V by 7 bases and J by 2 bases, and 23 bases separated the two germline ends. CDR3 sequence reads: CASIAGPDLAGNYGYTF. In DNA form, the CDR3 reads TGTGCCAGTATCGCTGGGCCCGATCTGGCGGGGAACTATGGCTACACCTTC.

V usage is TRBV20-1 and J usage is TRBJ1-1, with D uncertain. CDR1 and CDR2 from the germline V gene are DFQATT and SNEGSKA (reference sequence). There are 11 residues in the CDR3. V lost 5 bases, J lost 5 bases, and 9 bases lay in between. The CDR3 coding sequence is TGCAGTGCTTTGGGTCCTACTGAAGCTTTCTTT. Its protein product is CSALGPTEAFF.

The chain is built from TRBV30 and TRBJ2-2, with 9 nucleotides matching TRBD1. There are 15 residues in the CDR3. Trimming at V came to 4 bases and at J to 1 base, leaving 4 bases not matched to a gene. The germline gives CDR1 GTSNPN, CDR2 SVGIG (reference sequence). CDR3 residues: CAWNTGGLNTGELFF. The CDR3 nucleotides are TGTGCCTGGAATACAGGGGGCTTGAACACCGGGGAGCTGTTTTTT.

The V call is TRBV7-3, the J call TRBJ2-1; D unresolved. The CDR3 sequence is 15 residues long. Trimming left V 2 bases short and J 7 bases short, with 15 bases between. Per germline, CDR1 SGHTA and CDR2 FQGTGA. The CDR3 DNA follows: TGTGCCAGCAGCTTACAACCCCTGCCAGCGAATGAGCAGTTCTTC. This encodes CASSLQPLPANEQFF.

V gene TRBV7-8 combines with J gene TRBJ2-7; a weak D match, TRBD2 (6 bases). CDR1 and CDR2 (germline): SGHVS, FQNEAQ. The CDR3 loop spans 16 amino acids. Trimming left V 10 bases short and J 2 bases short, with 24 bases between. The CDR3 bases are TGTGCCACACTACCGAGGTGGGGGACTGGTCCCTACGAGCAGTACTTC. As protein: CATLPRWGTGPYEQYF.

The chain recombines TRBV10-2 with TRBJ1-1; 8 bases fit TRBD1. CDR1 is WSHSY, CDR2 SAAADI, per germline. The trim removed 10 bases at V and 1 base at J, leaving 8 bases unmatched. This CDR3 has 14 residues. The DNA for the CDR3 is TGCGCCACCAGCGAACAGGGGGGGAACACTGAAGCTTTCTTT. This sequence encodes CATSEQGGNTEAFF.

This clone was observed once. V usage is TRBV7-6 and J usage is TRBJ2-5, with D possibly TRBD2 on 6 matching bases. V was shortened by 8 bases and J by 5 bases, with 33 bases between the two germline ends. The germline gives CDR1 SGHVS, CDR2 FNYEAQ. The CDR3 has 19 residues. CDR3 loop: CASLTTALRRDSPVETQYF. The CDR3 nucleotides read TGTGCCAGCCTTACAACGGCCCTTAGGAGGGATTCCCCCGTGGAGACCCAGTACTTC.

The chain joins TRBV11-2 to TRBJ1-5; D unresolved. The germline V gene encodes CDR1 SGHAT and CDR2 FQNNGV. This CDR3 region has 15 residues. Deletions cut 0 bases from V and 5 bases from J, with 11 bases between. CDR3 loop: CASSLDLQKYQPQHF. CDR3 coding DNA: TGTGCCAGCAGCTTAGATCTCCAGAAATATCAGCCCCAGCATTTT.

The chain couples TRBV29-1 to TRBJ2-3; D is ambiguous. CDR1 and CDR2 from the germline V gene are SQVTM and ANQGSEA. Trimming pared 3 bases from V and 6 bases from J, leaving 1 base between. The length of the CDR3 is 9 residues. CDR3 sequence reads: CSVEDTQYF. CDR3 in DNA: TGCAGCGTTGAGGATACGCAGTATTTT.

This clone has only one observation. The genes are TRBV28 and TRBJ2-1, with a tentative D call TRBD2 (5 bases). CDR1 is MDHEN and CDR2 is SYDVKM in the germline V gene. The V end lost 3 bases, the J end lost 3 bases, and 12 bases lay between the germline ends. This CDR3 comprises 15 residues. The CDR3 loop is CASSLAGRYYNEQFF. CDR3 in DNA: TGTGCCAGCAGTTTGGCGGGCCGTTACTACAATGAGCAGTTCTTC.

The chain carries TRBV5-1 and TRBJ1-1; D is uncertain. The CDR3 is made up of 13 amino acids. V was cut by 1 base and J by 7 bases, with 11 bases left in between. CDR1 is SGHRS and CDR2 is YFSETQ in the germline V gene. The CDR3 reads CASSLTPYFEAFF. Here the CDR3 DNA reads TGCGCCAGCAGCTTGACGCCCTATTTTGAAGCTTTCTTT.

This chain uses TRBV9 with TRBJ2-1; 9 bases align to TRBD2. Trimming removed 0 bases from V and 2 bases from J; junction bases left unmatched: 3. Germline lookup yields CDR1 SGDLS and CDR2 YYNGEE. The CDR3 runs 16 residues. CDR3 sequence reads: CASSVGLAGTYNEQFF. CDR3 in DNA: TGTGCCAGCAGCGTAGGGCTAGCGGGGACCTACAATGAGCAGTTCTTC.

This clone came up a few times. The rearrangement joins TRBV11-2 to TRBJ2-1; possible D gene TRBD1, 7 bases. The CDR3 is made up of 18 amino acids. Trimming pared 5 bases from V and 0 bases from J, leaving 20 bases between. Germline assignment: CDR1 SGHAT and CDR2 FQNNGV. The CDR3 loop is CASSPRQGGESSYNEQFF. DNA of the CDR3: TGTGCCAGCAGCCCCCGTCAGGGGGGAGAGAGCTCCTACAATGAGCAGTTCTTC.

The chain couples TRBV19 to TRBJ2-1; 9 bases line up with TRBD1. CDR3 size: 15 residues. Germline CDR1 reads LNHDA; CDR2 reads SQIVND (reference sequence). Trimming cost V 1 base and J 4 bases; bases outside gene matches: 2. The CDR3 nucleotides are TGTGCCAGTAGTATAGGGGACAGGGAATACAATGAGCAGTTCTTC. Protein: CASSIGDREYNEQFF.